This T cell receptor (beta chain) originates from a study of T-cell memory formation after mild COVID-19. Study-wide results and limits: Cross-reactive memory appears to have joined, as suggested by some responding clones showing up in pre-infection memory. Clones that got smaller from day 15 to 85 had even CD4/CD8, while clones growing later tipped toward CD4+.

In this sample, this clonotype turned up a few times. Its cognate antigen is unknown. The CDR3 sequence is 17 residues long. Germline V gives CDR1 SGHAT, CDR2 FQNNGV. V shed 0 bases and J 8 bases; nucleotides not matched to a gene: 8. Constant-segment primers were used for 5'RACE, and the resulting TCR alpha and TCR beta cDNA libraries carried sample barcodes and UMIs. TCRdb used MiXCR to reprocess the 5' RACE reads, holding one entry per CDR3 protein. The sample includes 400,000 to 550,000 distinct CDR3 sequences, roughly 25% seen only once; the top ten take around 12%. The receptor was derived from an adult woman who had mild COVID-19 (a few samples of this study predate the infection). Cell type and time point are not known. Sequencing was carried out using PBMCs or a T cell subset sorted from them (not recorded which). The rearrangement joins TRBV11-2 to TRBJ2-1, with 12 bases that match TRBD2. CDR3 nucleotide sequence: TGTGCCAGCAGCTTAGAGGGCCTAGCGGGAGGGCCCGATGAGCAGTTCTTC. Amino acid sequence: CASSLEGLAGGPDEQFF.